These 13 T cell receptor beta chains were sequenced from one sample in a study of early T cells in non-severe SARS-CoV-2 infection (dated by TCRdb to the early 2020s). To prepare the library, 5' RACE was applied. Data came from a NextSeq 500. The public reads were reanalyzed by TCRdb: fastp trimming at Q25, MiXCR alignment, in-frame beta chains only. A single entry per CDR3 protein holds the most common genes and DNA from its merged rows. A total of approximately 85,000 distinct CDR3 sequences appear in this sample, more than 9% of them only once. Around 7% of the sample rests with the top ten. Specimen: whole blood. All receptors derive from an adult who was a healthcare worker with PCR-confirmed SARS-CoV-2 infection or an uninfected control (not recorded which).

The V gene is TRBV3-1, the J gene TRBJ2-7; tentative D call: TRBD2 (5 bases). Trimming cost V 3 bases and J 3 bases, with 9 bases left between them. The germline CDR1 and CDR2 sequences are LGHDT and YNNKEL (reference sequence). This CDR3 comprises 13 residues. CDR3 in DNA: TGTGCCAGCAGCCATGGTGGGAGCTACGAGCAGTACTTC. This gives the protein CASSHGGSYEQYF.

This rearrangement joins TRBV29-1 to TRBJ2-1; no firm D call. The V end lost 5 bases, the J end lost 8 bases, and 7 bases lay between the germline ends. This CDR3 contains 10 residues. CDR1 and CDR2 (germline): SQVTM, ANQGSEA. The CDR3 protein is CSVLGDEQFF. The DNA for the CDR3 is TGCAGCGTTCTTGGGGATGAGCAGTTCTTC.

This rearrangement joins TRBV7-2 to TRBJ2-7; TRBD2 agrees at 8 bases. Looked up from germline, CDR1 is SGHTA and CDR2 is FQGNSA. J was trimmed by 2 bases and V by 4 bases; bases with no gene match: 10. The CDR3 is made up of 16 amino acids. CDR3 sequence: CASSSGLTSAAYEQYF. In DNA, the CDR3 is TGTGCCAGCAGCTCGGGGCTGACTAGCGCAGCCTACGAGCAGTACTTC. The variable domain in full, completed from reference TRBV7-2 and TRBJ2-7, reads GAGVSQSPSNKVTEKGKDVELRCDPISGHTALYWYRQSLGQGLEFLIYFQGNSAPDKSGLPSDRFSAERTGGSVSTLTIQRTQQEDSAVYLCASSSGLTSAAYEQYFGPGTRLTVT.

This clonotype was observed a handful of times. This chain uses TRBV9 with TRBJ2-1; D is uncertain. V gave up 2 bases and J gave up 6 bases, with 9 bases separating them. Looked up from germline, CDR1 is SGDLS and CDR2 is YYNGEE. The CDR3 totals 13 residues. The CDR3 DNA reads TGTGCCAGCAGCGTCGAGGCGACCAATGAGCAGTTCTTC. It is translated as CASSVEATNEQFF.

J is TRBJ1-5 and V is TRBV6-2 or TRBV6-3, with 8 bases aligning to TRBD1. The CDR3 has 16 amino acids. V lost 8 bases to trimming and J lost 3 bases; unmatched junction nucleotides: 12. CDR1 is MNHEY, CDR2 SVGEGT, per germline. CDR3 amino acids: CASSDSTGVNNQPQHF. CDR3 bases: TGTGCCAGCTCCGATTCGACAGGGGTGAACAATCAGCCCCAGCATTTT.

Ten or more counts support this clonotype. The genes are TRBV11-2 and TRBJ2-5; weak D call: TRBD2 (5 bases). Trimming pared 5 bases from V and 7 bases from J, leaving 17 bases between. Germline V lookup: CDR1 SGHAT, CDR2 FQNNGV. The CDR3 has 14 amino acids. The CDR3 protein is CASSTWTSPRTQYF. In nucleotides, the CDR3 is TGTGCCAGCAGCACGTGGACTTCACCGAGGACCCAGTACTTC. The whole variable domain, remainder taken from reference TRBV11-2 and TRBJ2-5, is EAGVAQSPRYKIIEKRQSVAFWCNPISGHATLYWYQQILGQGPKLLIQFQNNGVVDDSQLPKDRFSAERLKGVDSTLKIQPAKLEDSAVYLCASSTWTSPRTQYFGPGTRLLVL.

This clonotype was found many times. Written as DNA, the CDR3 is TGCGCCAGCAGCCTTTCAGGACGACCTAGCACAGATACGCAGTATTTT. It codes for CASSLSGRPSTDTQYF. The rearrangement uses TRBV5-1 and TRBJ2-3; no reliable D call. This CDR3 is 16 amino acids long. CDR1 is SGHRS and CDR2 is YFSETQ in the germline V gene. Trimming left V 4 bases short and J 0 bases short, with 15 bases between. The whole variable domain, filled in from reference TRBV5-1 and TRBJ2-3, reads KAGVTQTPRYLIKTRGQQVTLSCSPISGHRSVSWYQQTPGQGLQFLFEYFSETQRNKGNFPGRFSGRQFSNSRSEMNVSTLELGDSALYLCASSLSGRPSTDTQYFGPGTRLTVL.

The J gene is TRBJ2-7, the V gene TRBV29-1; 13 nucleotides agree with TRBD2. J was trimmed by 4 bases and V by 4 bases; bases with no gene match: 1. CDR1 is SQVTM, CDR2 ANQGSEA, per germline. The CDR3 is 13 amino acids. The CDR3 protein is CSVGTSGSYEQYF. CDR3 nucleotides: TGCAGCGTTGGGACTAGCGGGAGTTACGAGCAGTACTTC.

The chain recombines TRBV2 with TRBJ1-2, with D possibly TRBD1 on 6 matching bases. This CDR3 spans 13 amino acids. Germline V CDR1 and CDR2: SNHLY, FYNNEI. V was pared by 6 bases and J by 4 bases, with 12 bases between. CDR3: CASRDSLLYGYTF. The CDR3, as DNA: TGTGCCAGCAGGGACAGCCTACTCTATGGCTACACCTTC.

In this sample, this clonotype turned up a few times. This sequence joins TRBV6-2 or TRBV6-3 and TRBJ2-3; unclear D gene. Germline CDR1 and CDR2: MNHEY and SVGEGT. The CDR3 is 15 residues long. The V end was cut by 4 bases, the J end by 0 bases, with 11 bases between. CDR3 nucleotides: TGTGCCAGCAGTTTGCCGGCGAGGAGCACAGATACGCAGTATTTT. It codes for CASSLPARSTDTQYF.

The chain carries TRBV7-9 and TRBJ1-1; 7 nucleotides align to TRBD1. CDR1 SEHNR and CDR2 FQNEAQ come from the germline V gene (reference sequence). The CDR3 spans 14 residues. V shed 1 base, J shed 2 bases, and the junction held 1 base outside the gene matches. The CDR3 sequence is CASSLEGGNTEAFF. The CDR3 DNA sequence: TGTGCCAGCAGCTTAGAAGGGGGCAACACTGAAGCTTTCTTT.

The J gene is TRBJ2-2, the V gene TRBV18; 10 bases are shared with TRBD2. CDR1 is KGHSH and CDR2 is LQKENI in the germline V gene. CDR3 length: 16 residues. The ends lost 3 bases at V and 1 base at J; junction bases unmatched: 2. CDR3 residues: CASSPLAGVNTGELFF. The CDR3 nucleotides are TGTGCCAGCTCACCGCTAGCGGGAGTGAACACCGGGGAGCTGTTTTTT.

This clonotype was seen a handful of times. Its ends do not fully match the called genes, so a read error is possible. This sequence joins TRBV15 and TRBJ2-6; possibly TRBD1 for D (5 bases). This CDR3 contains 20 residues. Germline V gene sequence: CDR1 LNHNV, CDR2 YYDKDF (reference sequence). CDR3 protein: CATSGELGASRKTGANVLTF. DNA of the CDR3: TGTGCCACCAGCGGAGAGTTAGGGGCCTCCAGAAAAACTGGGGCCAACGTCCTGACTTTC.